Listed below are T cell receptor beta chains from one sample, sequenced in a study of blood T cell repertoires in COVID-19. This table comes from immunoSEQ multiplex PCR, and its TCRdb copy is limited to in-frame clones, with some not included. The sample holds 300,000 to 500,000 clones, around 89% seen once. The sample taken for sequencing was PBMCs or T cells enriched from blood (not recorded which). The receptors derive from a woman aged 25 to 45 with acute COVID-19. The CDR3 runs from the conserved cysteine through the conserved F or W. D genes are given only for firm matches. Clone size is stated in some rows and not others, as once, few, many or a class when expanded.

clone_size: NA; d_call: TRBD2; j_call: TRBJ2-3; v_call: TRBV7-2; cdr3_aa: CASSPGEGRDTQYF; cdr3_nt: TGTGCCAGCAGCCCGGGGGAGGGGAGGGATACGCAGTATTTT
clone_size: NA; d_call: TRBD1; j_call: TRBJ1-1; v_call: TRBV29-1; cdr3_aa: CSVEGQGGTEAFF; cdr3_nt: TGCAGCGTTGAAGGACAGGGTGGCACTGAAGCTTTCTTT
clone_size: large; d_call: TRBD2; j_call: TRBJ2-2; v_call: TRBV6-4; cdr3_aa: CASSERGANTGELFF; cdr3_nt: TGTGCCAGCAGTGAGCGGGGGGCGAACACCGGGGAGCTGTTTTTT
clone_size: NA; d_call: TRBD1; j_call: TRBJ1-2; v_call: TRBV5-1; cdr3_aa: CASSYKNRGCCGYTF; cdr3_nt: TGCGCCAGCAGCTATAAGAACAGGGGGTGTTGTGGCTACACCTTC
clone_size: NA; d_call: NA; j_call: TRBJ2-3; v_call: TRBV2; cdr3_aa: CASSRDGSTDTQYF; cdr3_nt: TGTGCCAGCAGCCGAGACGGGAGCACAGATACGCAGTATTTT
clone_size: NA; d_call: NA; j_call: TRBJ1-5; v_call: TRBV18; cdr3_aa: CASSEISGSRGQPQHF; cdr3_nt: TGTGCCAGCTCAGAGATCTCCGGGAGTCGGGGTCAGCCCCAGCATTTT
clone_size: NA; d_call: NA; j_call: TRBJ1-5; v_call: TRBV6-5; cdr3_aa: CASSYSQPEQPQHF; cdr3_nt: TGTGCCAGCAGTTACTCGCAACCGGAGCAGCCCCAGCATTTT
clone_size: NA; d_call: NA; j_call: TRBJ2-7; v_call: TRBV5-1; cdr3_aa: CASSSAPSSYEQYF; cdr3_nt: TGCGCCAGCAGCTCCGCCCCGAGCTCCTACGAGCAGTACTTC
clone_size: NA; d_call: NA; j_call: TRBJ2-7; v_call: TRBV19; cdr3_aa: CASSVTGSGEQYF; cdr3_nt: TGTGCCAGTAGTGTTACAGGGTCTGGCGAGCAGTACTTC
clone_size: NA; d_call: TRBD1; j_call: TRBJ1-4; v_call: TRBV27; cdr3_aa: CASSFDRGNEKLFF; cdr3_nt: TGTGCCAGCAGTTTTGACAGGGGAAATGAAAAACTGTTTTTT
clone_size: NA; d_call: NA; j_call: TRBJ1-1; v_call: TRBV18; cdr3_aa: CASSPYQNPVNTEAFF; cdr3_nt: TGTGCCAGCTCACCGTATCAGAACCCTGTGAACACTGAAGCTTTCTTT
clone_size: once; d_call: NA; j_call: TRBJ2-1; v_call: TRBV10-1; cdr3_aa: CASSDEAAPYNEQFF; cdr3_nt: TGCGCCAGCAGTGATGAAGCGGCGCCCTACAATGAGCAGTTCTTC
clone_size: NA; d_call: NA; j_call: TRBJ2-7; v_call: TRBV24-1; cdr3_aa: CATSDPDRSIYEQYF; cdr3_nt: TGTGCCACCAGTGACCCGGACAGATCCATTTACGAGCAGTACTTC
clone_size: NA; d_call: TRBD1; j_call: TRBJ2-1; v_call: TRBV19; cdr3_aa: CASSRDSYNEQFF; cdr3_nt: TGTGCCAGTAGTAGGGACAGCTACAATGAGCAGTTCTTC
clone_size: NA; d_call: NA; j_call: TRBJ1-2; v_call: TRBV27; cdr3_aa: CASSPGSITYGYTF; cdr3_nt: TGTGCCAGCAGTCCCGGGTCTATTACCTATGGCTACACCTTC
clone_size: NA; d_call: NA; j_call: TRBJ2-5; v_call: TRBV6-2/TRBV6-3; cdr3_aa: CASSSRETQYF; cdr3_nt: TGTGCCAGCAGTTCTAGGGAGACCCAGTACTTC
clone_size: NA; d_call: NA; j_call: TRBJ2-3; v_call: TRBV3-1/TRBV3-2; cdr3_aa: CASRTPGTDTQYF; cdr3_nt: TGTGCCAGCAGAACGCCGGGCACAGATACGCAGTATTTT
clone_size: NA; d_call: NA; j_call: TRBJ1-4; v_call: TRBV18; cdr3_aa: CASSVSATNEKLFF; cdr3_nt: TGTGCCAGCTCAGTGAGCGCAACTAATGAAAAACTGTTTTTT
clone_size: NA; d_call: TRBD1; j_call: TRBJ2-5; v_call: TRBV7-9; cdr3_aa: CAVGQGDETQYF; cdr3_nt: TGTGCCGTGGGACAGGGGGACGAGACCCAGTACTTC
clone_size: NA; d_call: TRBD2; j_call: TRBJ2-3; v_call: TRBV29-1; cdr3_aa: CSVSGGGADTQYF; cdr3_nt: TGCAGCGTGTCGGGGGGGGGTGCAGATACGCAGTATTTT
clone_size: NA; d_call: NA; j_call: TRBJ2-1; v_call: TRBV5-1; cdr3_aa: CASRSDTGIYYNEQFF; cdr3_nt: TGCGCCAGCAGGAGTGACACCGGAATATACTACAATGAGCAGTTCTTC
clone_size: NA; d_call: NA; j_call: TRBJ1-4; v_call: TRBV5-1; cdr3_aa: CASRSQVSTNEKLFF; cdr3_nt: TGCGCCAGCAGATCGCAGGTTTCAACTAATGAAAAACTGTTTTTT
clone_size: NA; d_call: NA; j_call: TRBJ2-7; v_call: TRBV27; cdr3_aa: CASSLTGTLYEQYF; cdr3_nt: TGTGCCAGCAGTCTAACAGGGACCCTCTACGAGCAGTACTTC
clone_size: NA; d_call: TRBD1; j_call: TRBJ1-1; v_call: TRBV3-1/TRBV3-2; cdr3_aa: CASSQDPQGDTEAFF; cdr3_nt: TGTGCCAGCAGCCAAGATCCCCAGGGGGACACTGAAGCTTTCTTT
clone_size: NA; d_call: NA; j_call: TRBJ1-2; v_call: TRBV10-3; cdr3_aa: CAISESAGVQGYTF; cdr3_nt: TGTGCCATCAGTGAGTCAGCGGGGGTCCAAGGCTACACCTTC
clone_size: NA; d_call: NA; j_call: TRBJ2-7; v_call: TRBV6-5; cdr3_aa: CASTKEGGFYEQYF; cdr3_nt: TGTGCCAGCACTAAAGAAGGAGGCTTTTACGAGCAGTACTTC
clone_size: NA; d_call: NA; j_call: TRBJ2-7; v_call: TRBV18; cdr3_aa: CASSTFSDGGEQYF; cdr3_nt: TGTGCCAGCTCAACCTTCTCTGACGGGGGCGAGCAGTACTTC
clone_size: NA; d_call: TRBD1; j_call: TRBJ1-2; v_call: TRBV9; cdr3_aa: CASSVAVGTTGVGYTF; cdr3_nt: TGTGCCAGCAGCGTAGCGGTAGGGACGACAGGGGTCGGCTACACCTTC
clone_size: NA; d_call: TRBD1; j_call: TRBJ1-5; v_call: TRBV4-2; cdr3_aa: CASSQVKSGTGGLFDNQPQHF; cdr3_nt: TGTGCCAGCAGCCAAGTTAAGTCCGGGACAGGGGGCTTATTCGACAATCAGCCCCAGCATTTT
clone_size: NA; d_call: TRBD1; j_call: TRBJ2-3; v_call: TRBV3-1/TRBV3-2; cdr3_aa: CASSQGTGAETDTQYF; cdr3_nt: TGTGCCAGCAGCCAAGGCACAGGGGCTGAGACAGATACGCAGTATTTT
clone_size: NA; d_call: NA; j_call: TRBJ2-7; v_call: TRBV3-1/TRBV3-2; cdr3_aa: CASSHTDTYEQYF; cdr3_nt: TGTGCCAGCAGCCACACAGATACGTACGAGCAGTACTTC
clone_size: once; d_call: NA; j_call: TRBJ1-1; v_call: TRBV27; cdr3_aa: CASSLFGGEAFF; cdr3_nt: TGTGCCAGCAGTTTATTTGGAGGTGAAGCTTTCTTT
clone_size: NA; d_call: NA; j_call: TRBJ1-2; v_call: TRBV6-2/TRBV6-3; cdr3_aa: CASSSVEGMNGYTF; cdr3_nt: TGTGCCAGCAGTTCAGTCGAGGGCATGAATGGCTACACCTTC
clone_size: NA; d_call: NA; j_call: TRBJ2-3; v_call: TRBV7-6; cdr3_aa: CASSLVLVDTQYF; cdr3_nt: TGTGCCAGCAGCTTAGTCTTAGTCGATACGCAGTATTTT
clone_size: NA; d_call: NA; j_call: TRBJ2-7; v_call: TRBV30; cdr3_aa: CAWSVSPGAYEQYF; cdr3_nt: TGTGCCTGGAGTGTAAGCCCAGGCGCCTACGAGCAGTACTTC
clone_size: NA; d_call: NA; j_call: TRBJ1-5; v_call: TRBV7-2; cdr3_aa: CASLGGTNQPQHF; cdr3_nt: TGTGCCAGCCTGGGGGGGACAAATCAGCCCCAGCATTTT
clone_size: NA; d_call: TRBD1; j_call: TRBJ1-2; v_call: TRBV9; cdr3_aa: CASSAPGQGVGGYTF; cdr3_nt: TGTGCCAGCAGCGCTCCGGGACAGGGGGTTGGTGGCTACACCTTC
clone_size: NA; d_call: NA; j_call: TRBJ1-2; v_call: TRBV10-3; cdr3_aa: CAISGISNYGYTF; cdr3_nt: TGTGCCATCAGTGGAATTTCAAACTACGGCTACACCTTC
clone_size: NA; d_call: TRBD2; j_call: TRBJ2-1; v_call: TRBV6-5; cdr3_aa: CASSYGAGGPSEQFF; cdr3_nt: TGTGCCAGCAGTTACGGAGCGGGGGGGCCTAGTGAGCAGTTCTTC
clone_size: NA; d_call: NA; j_call: TRBJ1-1; v_call: TRBV5-5; cdr3_aa: CASSLNRGAGTEAFF; cdr3_nt: TGTGCCAGCAGCTTGAATCGGGGGGCCGGGACTGAAGCTTTCTTT
clone_size: NA; d_call: NA; j_call: TRBJ2-1; v_call: TRBV7-3; cdr3_aa: CASSQVRNNEQFF; cdr3_nt: TGTGCCAGCAGCCAGGTCCGCAACAATGAGCAGTTCTTC
clone_size: NA; d_call: NA; j_call: TRBJ1-4; v_call: TRBV28; cdr3_aa: CASSLRSEKLFF; cdr3_nt: TGTGCCAGCAGTTTACGGAGTGAAAAACTGTTTTTT
clone_size: NA; d_call: TRBD1; j_call: TRBJ2-3; v_call: TRBV5-5; cdr3_aa: CASSPMTGSDTQYF; cdr3_nt: TGTGCCAGCAGCCCTATGACAGGGTCCGATACGCAGTATTTT
clone_size: NA; d_call: NA; j_call: TRBJ1-1; v_call: TRBV4-1; cdr3_aa: CASSQDFEGEITEAFF; cdr3_nt: TGCGCCAGCAGCCAAGATTTTGAGGGTGAGATCACTGAAGCTTTCTTT
clone_size: once; d_call: NA; j_call: TRBJ2-7; v_call: TRBV19; cdr3_aa: CATSQGFPYEQYF; cdr3_nt: TGTGCCACCTCACAGGGATTCCCCTACGAGCAGTACTTC
clone_size: NA; d_call: TRBD1; j_call: TRBJ2-5; v_call: TRBV5-1; cdr3_aa: CASSLGQGDVETQYF; cdr3_nt: TGCGCCAGCAGCTTGGGGCAGGGGGATGTGGAGACCCAGTACTTC
clone_size: NA; d_call: TRBD2; j_call: TRBJ2-3; v_call: TRBV9; cdr3_aa: CASSELAGGVPFDTQYF; cdr3_nt: TGTGCCAGCAGCGAACTAGCGGGGGGCGTCCCCTTCGATACGCAGTATTTT
clone_size: NA; d_call: NA; j_call: TRBJ2-2; v_call: TRBV7-2; cdr3_aa: CASSFGRANTGELFF; cdr3_nt: TGTGCCAGCAGCTTCGGCAGGGCGAACACCGGGGAGCTGTTTTTT
clone_size: NA; d_call: NA; j_call: TRBJ2-3; v_call: TRBV24-1; cdr3_aa: CATSDSGGAGPGDTQYF; cdr3_nt: TGTGCCACCAGTGATTCCGGGGGAGCCGGCCCTGGGGATACGCAGTATTTT
clone_size: NA; d_call: NA; j_call: TRBJ2-7; v_call: TRBV10-2; cdr3_aa: CASSESGSYEQYF; cdr3_nt: TGCGCCAGCAGTGAGTCCGGGTCGTACGAGCAGTACTTC
clone_size: NA; d_call: NA; j_call: TRBJ1-2; v_call: TRBV10-3; cdr3_aa: CAIRTGNYGYTF; cdr3_nt: TGTGCCATCAGAACAGGGAACTATGGCTACACCTTC
clone_size: NA; d_call: NA; j_call: TRBJ1-4; v_call: TRBV5-1; cdr3_aa: CASSLAGGYEEKLFF; cdr3_nt: TGCGCCAGCAGCTTGGCCGGGGGTTATGAGGAAAAACTGTTTTTT
clone_size: NA; d_call: NA; j_call: TRBJ2-1; v_call: TRBV11-3; cdr3_aa: CASSLSSVANEQFF; cdr3_nt: TGTGCCAGCAGCTTATCTAGCGTGGCCAATGAGCAGTTCTTC
clone_size: few; d_call: TRBD2; j_call: TRBJ2-3; v_call: TRBV7-8; cdr3_aa: CASTDIAGGTLDTQYF; cdr3_nt: TGTGCCAGCACCGACATAGCGGGGGGGACTCTAGATACGCAGTATTTT
clone_size: NA; d_call: TRBD2; j_call: TRBJ2-3; v_call: TRBV5-8; cdr3_aa: CASSPSGGSARTDTQYF; cdr3_nt: TGTGCCAGCAGCCCTAGCGGGGGTTCCGCCAGGACAGATACGCAGTATTTT